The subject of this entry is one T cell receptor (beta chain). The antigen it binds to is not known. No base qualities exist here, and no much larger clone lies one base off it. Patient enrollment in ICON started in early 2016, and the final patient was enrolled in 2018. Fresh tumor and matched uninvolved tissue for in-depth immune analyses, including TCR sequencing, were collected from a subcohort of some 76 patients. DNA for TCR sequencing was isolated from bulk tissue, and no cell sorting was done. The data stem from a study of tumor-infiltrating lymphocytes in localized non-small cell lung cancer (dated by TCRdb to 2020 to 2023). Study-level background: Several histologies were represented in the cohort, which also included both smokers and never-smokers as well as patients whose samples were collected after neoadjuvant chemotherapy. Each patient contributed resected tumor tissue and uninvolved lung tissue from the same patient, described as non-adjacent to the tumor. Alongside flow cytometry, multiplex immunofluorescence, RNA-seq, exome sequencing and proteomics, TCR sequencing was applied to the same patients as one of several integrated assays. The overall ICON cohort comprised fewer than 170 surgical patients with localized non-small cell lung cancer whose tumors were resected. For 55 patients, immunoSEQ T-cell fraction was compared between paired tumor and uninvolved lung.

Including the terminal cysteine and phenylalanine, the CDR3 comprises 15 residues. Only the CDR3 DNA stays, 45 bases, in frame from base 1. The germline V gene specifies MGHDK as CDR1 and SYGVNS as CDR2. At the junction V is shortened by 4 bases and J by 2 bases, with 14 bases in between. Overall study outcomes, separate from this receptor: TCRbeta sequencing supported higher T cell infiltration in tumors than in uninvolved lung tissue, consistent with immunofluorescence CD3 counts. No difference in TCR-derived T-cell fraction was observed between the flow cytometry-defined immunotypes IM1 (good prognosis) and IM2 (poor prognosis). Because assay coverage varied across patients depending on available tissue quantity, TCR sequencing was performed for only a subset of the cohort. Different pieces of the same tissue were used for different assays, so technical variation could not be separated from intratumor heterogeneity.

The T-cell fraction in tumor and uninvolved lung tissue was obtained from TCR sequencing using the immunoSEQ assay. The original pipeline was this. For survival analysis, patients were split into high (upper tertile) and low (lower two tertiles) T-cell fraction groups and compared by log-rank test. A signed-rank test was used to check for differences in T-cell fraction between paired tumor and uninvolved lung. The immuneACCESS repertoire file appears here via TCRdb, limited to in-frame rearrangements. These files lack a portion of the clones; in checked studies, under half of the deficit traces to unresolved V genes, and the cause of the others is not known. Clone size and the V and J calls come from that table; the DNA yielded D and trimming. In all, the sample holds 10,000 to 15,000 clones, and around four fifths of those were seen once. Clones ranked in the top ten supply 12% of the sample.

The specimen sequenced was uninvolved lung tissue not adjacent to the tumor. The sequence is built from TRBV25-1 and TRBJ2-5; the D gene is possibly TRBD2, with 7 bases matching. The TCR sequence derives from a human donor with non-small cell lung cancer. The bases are TGTGCCAGCAGTGCCGCGGGGGCCTCTCAAGAGACCCAGTACTTC. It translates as CASSAAGASQETQYF.